The 20 T cell receptor beta chains below were found in one sample sequenced in a study of beta chain bispecific antibodies for T cell cancers. Blood mononuclear cells were expanded for around three days using either OKT3 anti-CD3 antibody or CD3/CD28 beads. The antigens of these receptors remain unknown. Regarding the study as a whole: Most targeted TRBV signal came from the leukemia cell line cells, not normal T cells.

TCRdb reprocessed the 5' RACE reads via MiXCR and lists one record per CDR3 protein. The table lists about 20,000 distinct CDR3 sequences, about 2.7% of them singletons. Sequencing was done on a sample of healthy donor T cells cultured with leukemia cells. These TCRs come from a human donor in good health. Some clones in this sample may be carry-over from other donors' samples.

In this sample, this clonotype turned up many times. The chain is built from TRBV11-2 and TRBJ2-7, with D possibly being TRBD2 (5 bases). The CDR3 contains 13 residues. CDR1 is SGHAT, CDR2 FQNNGV, per germline. V lost 1 base and J lost 5, with 9 bases in between. CDR3 DNA: TGTGCCAGCAGCTTAGGGAGGTCGAACGAGCAGTACTTC. It yields the protein CASSLGRSNEQYF.

There are many counts of this clonotype. CDR3 protein: CAISEPLHGAGGPTDTQYF. The CDR3 bases are TGTGCCATCAGTGAGCCCCTTCATGGAGCGGGGGGGCCTACAGATACGCAGTATTTT. The chain has TRBV10-3 and TRBJ2-3; 10 bases fit TRBD2. With 2 bases clipped from V and 3 bases from J, the junction kept 14 bases outside the gene matches. Germline CDR1 is ENHRY and CDR2 is SYGVKD. This CDR3 region has 19 residues.

This clonotype has a count of ten or more. Germline is not matched at one junction end, which may reflect a read error. The chain links TRBV11-2 to TRBJ2-1; a possible D gene is TRBD1 (5 bases). Germline CDR1 reads SGHAT; CDR2 reads FQNNGV. This CDR3 contains 15 residues. CDR3 sequence: CVSSLGQGSYNEQFF. The CDR3 nucleotides are TGTGTCAGCAGCTTAGGGCAGGGCTCCTACAATGAGCAGTTCTTC.

This clonotype is categorized as medium-sized. The chain uses TRBV5-1 and TRBJ2-7; 7 positions agree with TRBD1. The CDR3 length is 14 residues. V lost 0 bases, J lost 1 base, and 1 base stayed unmatched. Germline loops: CDR1 SGHRS, CDR2 YFSETQ. The CDR3 reads CASSLGDSSYEQYF. The CDR3 DNA follows: TGCGCCAGCAGCTTGGGGGACAGTTCCTACGAGCAGTACTTC.

The V and J genes are TRBV7-6 and TRBJ1-4; a possible D gene is TRBD1 (5 bases). V shed 5 bases and J shed 6 bases, with 19 bases lying between them. This CDR3 has 16 amino acids. Germline CDR1 is SGHVS and CDR2 is FNYEAQ. The CDR3 is CASSRLASGGYEKLFF. In DNA, the CDR3 is TGTGCCAGCAGCCGATTGGCGAGTGGGGGGTATGAAAAACTGTTTTTT.

V usage is TRBV20-1 and J usage is TRBJ2-3; D is uncertain. CDR3 length: 14 amino acids. V lost 3 bases, J lost 5 bases, and 15 bases lay in between. Looked up from germline, CDR1 is DFQATT and CDR2 is SNEGSKA (reference sequence). CDR3 protein: CSASALGREDTQYF. Here the CDR3 DNA reads TGCAGTGCTAGTGCTTTGGGAAGGGAAGATACGCAGTATTTT.

This clonotype has at least ten counts. The chain uses TRBV7-6 and TRBJ1-1, with D possibly being TRBD1 (5 bases). The CDR3 is 16 residues long. V dropped 0 bases and J dropped 1 base, with 12 bases sitting between them. CDR1 is SGHVS and CDR2 is FNYEAQ in the germline V gene. CDR3 sequence reads: CASSLALGAGNTEAFF. CDR3 bases: TGTGCCAGCAGCTTAGCGCTTGGGGCGGGGAACACTGAAGCTTTCTTT.

This clonotype came up many times. The J gene is TRBJ1-1, the V gene TRBV10-2; D is possibly TRBD1 (5 bases). The V and J ends lost 6 bases and 10 bases respectively, with 18 bases between them. The CDR3 covers 13 residues. Per germline, CDR1 WSHSY and CDR2 SAAADI. DNA of the CDR3: TGCGCCAGCAGCGGGGACCGCCGTCTGGGAGCTTTCTTT. Amino acids: CASSGDRRLGAFF.

The sample holds many counts of this clonotype. The CDR3 bases are TGTGCCAGCAGCCAGAGACAGGGGGCCTACAATGAGCAGTTCTTC. Protein: CASSQRQGAYNEQFF. The rearrangement uses TRBV11-2 and TRBJ2-1; 9 nucleotides align to TRBD1. V was pared by 5 bases and J by 2 bases, with 4 bases of the junction left unmatched. The CDR3 runs to 15 residues. CDR1 and CDR2 from the germline V gene are SGHAT and FQNNGV. The full variable domain, in which reference TRBV11-2 and TRBJ2-1 provide the parts outside the CDR3, is EAGVAQSPRYKIIEKRQSVAFWCNPISGHATLYWYQQILGQGPKLLIQFQNNGVVDDSQLPKDRFSAERLKGVDSTLKIQPAKLEDSAVYLCASSQRQGAYNEQFFGPGTRLTVL.

This clonotype was picked up many times. The V and J genes are TRBV30 and TRBJ2-3, with TRBD1 matching over 9 bases. The CDR3 sequence is 16 residues long. The germline gives CDR1 GTSNPN, CDR2 SVGIG (reference sequence). The ends lost 2 bases at V and 0 bases at J; junction bases unmatched: 6. CDR3: CAWSLLQGASTDTQYF. CDR3 sequence (DNA): TGTGCCTGGAGTCTCCTACAGGGGGCGAGCACAGATACGCAGTATTTT.

This clonotype was observed many times. The gene calls are TRBV7-6 and TRBJ2-3; maybe TRBD2 (6 bases). This CDR3 has 16 residues. Trimming removed 1 base from V and 9 bases from J, with 20 bases in between. Germline lookup yields CDR1 SGHVS and CDR2 FNYEAQ. The CDR3 nucleotides read TGTGCCAGCAGCTTAGAGGAGGACTCGACACGGGGGACGCAGTATTTT. Its protein is CASSLEEDSTRGTQYF.

This clonotype was observed at least ten times. This chain links TRBV20-1 with TRBJ1-5; TRBD1 is a possible D gene (6 bases). The germline gives CDR1 DFQATT, CDR2 SNEGSKA (reference sequence). The V end lost 5 bases, the J end lost 2 bases, and 13 bases lay between the germline ends. The CDR3 runs to 14 residues. CDR3 loop: CSARGRGGNQPQHF. The CDR3 nucleotides are TGCAGTGCTCGGGGCAGGGGCGGCAATCAGCCCCAGCATTTT.

This clonotype was seen a handful of times. J is TRBJ1-2 and V is TRBV5-4, with 9 bases matching TRBD1. Germline V gives CDR1 SGHNT, CDR2 YYREEE (reference sequence). This CDR3 region has 14 residues. V was pared by 5 bases and J by 3 bases, with 5 bases of the junction left unmatched. The CDR3 nucleotides read TGTGCCAGCAGACGTACAGGGGGCGACTATGGCTACACCTTC. This sequence encodes CASRRTGGDYGYTF.

This clonotype was counted many times. The chain is built from TRBV6-1 and TRBJ2-3; no reliable D call. V lost 5 bases and J 4 bases, leaving 10 bases between the germline ends. The germline gives CDR1 MNHNS, CDR2 SASEGT. This CDR3 spans 13 amino acids. CDR3 nucleotides: TGTGCCAGCAGTCCCAGTCCTGCAGATACGCAGTATTTT. Residues: CASSPSPADTQYF.

There are many counts of this clonotype. The CDR3 DNA sequence: TGCGCCAGCAGCCCCACCGAAGGGGCAGATACGCAGTATTTT. This encodes CASSPTEGADTQYF. This chain joins TRBV4-1 and TRBJ2-3, with D perhaps matching TRBD1 (5 bases). CDR3 length equals 14 residues. Trimming cost V 4 bases and J 4 bases, with 12 bases left between them. The germline V gene has CDR1 MGHRA and CDR2 YSYEKL.

The table lists this clonotype with many counts. The chain carries TRBV4-1 and TRBJ1-6, with TRBD1 matching 8 bases. Germline assignment: CDR1 MGHRA and CDR2 YSYEKL. Trimming took 2 bases from V and 5 from J; bases not matched to a gene: 11. CDR3 length equals 18 residues. The CDR3 DNA follows: TGCGCCAGCAGCCAACCTACCCCAACAGGGGGAAATAATTCACCCCTCCACTTT. This codes for CASSQPTPTGGNNSPLHF.

The CDR3 loop reads CASTDRNYGYTF. CDR3 DNA sequence: TGTGCCAGCACCGACAGAAACTATGGCTACACCTTC. This sequence joins TRBV5-6 and TRBJ1-2; tentatively, D is TRBD1 (5 bases). CDR1 and CDR2 from the germline V gene are SGHDT and YYEEEE. The CDR3 length is 12 residues. V lost 6 bases and J 2 bases, leaving 8 bases between the germline ends.

This clonotype was seen ten or more times. The CDR3 nucleotides are TGCAGTGCTAGAGATCCAATGACAGGGGACGACGAGCAGTACTTC. Translation gives CSARDPMTGDDEQYF. The V gene is TRBV20-1, the J gene TRBJ2-7; 8 nucleotides agree with TRBD1. The CDR3 sequence is 15 residues long. V trimming: 0 bases; J trimming: 5 bases; junction bases outside the gene matches: 9. CDR1 DFQATT and CDR2 SNEGSKA come from the germline V gene (reference sequence).

The chain has TRBV28 and TRBJ2-5; TRBD1 matches at 7 bases. The CDR3 contains 17 residues. Germline CDR1 and CDR2: MDHEN and SYDVKM. Trimming at V came to 3 bases and at J to 2 bases, leaving 12 bases not matched to a gene. The CDR3 protein is CASSLHPGTVGQETQYF. CDR3 DNA sequence: TGTGCCAGCAGTTTGCATCCCGGGACAGTCGGACAAGAGACCCAGTACTTC.

In the case of this clonotype: A much bigger clone sits one base away, suggesting this may be a read error. The chain is built from TRBV27 and TRBJ1-1; 7 bases align to TRBD1. CDR3 length equals 14 residues. Germline V gene data show CDR1 as MNHEY and CDR2 as SMNVEV (reference sequence). The CDR3 is CASSFRTGATKAFF. CDR3 bases: TGTGCCAGCAGTTTCCGAACAGGGGCCACTAAAGCTTTCTTT.